Included here is one T cell receptor beta chain sequence, with context. The clone's antigen remains unknown. Per-base qualities were not stored, and no clone one base away is much larger. The source of the sample is a study of Ad26.COV2.S vaccination and SARS-CoV-2 variants (TCRdb year 2021). For the wider study: The specificity and breadth of SARS-CoV-2-reactive T cell receptors after Ad26.COV2.S vaccination were assessed by TCRbeta repertoire sequencing. The TCR-sequenced set comprised about 30 samples: around 20 Ad26.COV2.S vaccine recipients, 5 placebo recipients and 8 SARS-CoV-2 convalescent individuals.

TCRbeta CDR3 regions were sequenced with the immunoSEQ Assay. After extraction, genomic DNA underwent amplification by bias-controlled multiplex PCR, followed by high-throughput sequencing. From the authors' description of their analysis: To quantify the absolute abundance of each unique TCRbeta CDR3 region, sequences were collapsed and filtered. T cell fraction was estimated by normalizing TCRbeta template counts to usable DNA, with usable DNA measured through amplification of reference genes found in all nucleated cells. Repertoire TCRs were annotated as SARS-CoV-2-specific by exact matching of V gene, CDR3 amino acid sequence and J gene to a known reactive TCR set. The reference SARS-CoV-2 TCR set was obtained from MIRA and was filtered for enrichment in COVID-19-positive ImmuneCODE repertoires, whereby public or cross-reactive TCRs were removed. Using the MIRA antigens, annotated TCRs were further analysed by specific ORF or by position within an ORF. Depth was the summed frequency of annotated unique rearrangements, while breadth was defined as annotated unique rearrangements over total unique productive rearrangements. Two-sided Wilcoxon rank-sum tests were used to compare TCR breadth between groups. TCRdb stores this immuneACCESS table with in-frame sequences only. Part of the clones is absent; in the studies checked, under half of the shortfall reflects unresolved V genes, and no reason is known for the rest. That table gives V, J and clone size, and the DNA gave D and trimming. In this sample the table shows more than 150,000 clones, around nine tenths of which occur a single time. More than 4.5% of the sample is held by the ten biggest clonotypes.

The CDR3 holds 15 amino acids from the cysteine to the phenylalanine. The entry retains the CDR3 DNA only, 45 bases that are in frame from base 1. The junction shows trimming of 3 bases on V and 10 bases on J, plus 16 bases between the germline ends. CDR1 is given as MNHNS and CDR2 as SASEGT, both from the germline V gene. The time point label on this specimen signifies: individuals recovered from natural SARS-CoV-2 infection. Overall study outcomes, separate from this receptor: According to the authors, total T cell responses may have been underestimated by the TCR breadth and depth analyses. Non-spike TCR breadth was comparable between vaccine and placebo recipients, consistent with the vaccine containing only spike. Ad26.COV2.S recipients had higher spike-specific TCR breadth than placebo recipients (P = 0.0014). After vaccination, substantial breadth of spike-specific CD8+ and CD4+ T cell responses was reported.

Sequencing was performed on peripheral blood, taken after recovery from COVID-19. The chain links TRBV6-1 with TRBJ1-6, with no confidently assigned D gene. This clonotype was obtained from a human donor who had recovered from COVID-19. CDR3 region: CASSDSSQHRSPLHF. The nucleotides are TGTGCCAGCAGTGACAGTTCCCAGCATCGATCACCCCTCCACTTT.